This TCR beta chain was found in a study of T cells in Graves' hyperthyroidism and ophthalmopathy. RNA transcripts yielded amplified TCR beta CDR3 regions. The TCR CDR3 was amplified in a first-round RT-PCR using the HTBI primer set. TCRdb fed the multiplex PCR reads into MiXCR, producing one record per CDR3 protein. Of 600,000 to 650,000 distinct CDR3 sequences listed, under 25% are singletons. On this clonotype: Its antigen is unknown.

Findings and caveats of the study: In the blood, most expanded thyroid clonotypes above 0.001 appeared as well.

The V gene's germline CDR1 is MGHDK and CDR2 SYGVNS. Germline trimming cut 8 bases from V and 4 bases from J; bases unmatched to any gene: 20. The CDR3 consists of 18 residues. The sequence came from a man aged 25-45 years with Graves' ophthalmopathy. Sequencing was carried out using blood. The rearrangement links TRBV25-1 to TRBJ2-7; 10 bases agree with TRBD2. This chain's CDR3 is CASSRQISTSGRPYEQYF. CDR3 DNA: TGTGCCAGCTCGCGACAGATATCGACTAGCGGGCGACCATACGAGCAGTACTTC.